The clone carrying this T cell receptor beta chain was seen only a few times. The data stem from a study of blood T cells in healthy people across ages. CDR3 length equals 13 residues. Trimming pared 1 base from V and 6 bases from J, leaving 7 bases between. Looked up from germline, CDR1 is SGHTA and CDR2 is FQGTGA. Healthy Caucasian individuals from Russia aged roughly 6 to 90 served as donors. Per-sample yields of isolated PBMCs were at least 6 million. Primed by a sample-barcoded 5' primer and a J-beta primer mix, a second PCR proceeded for roughly 6 to 12 cycles. Each cDNA was tagged by a template-switch adaptor containing 12 random nucleotides. MiXCR, applied by TCRdb to the 5' RACE reads, yields one record per CDR3 protein. The data show approximately 690,000 distinct CDR3 sequences, less than 45% seen once.

Sequenced: blood. This clonotype was obtained from a man older than 75 in good health. This sequence joins TRBV7-3 and TRBJ2-1; D gene uncertain. This CDR3 reads CASSLSTTNEQFF. The CDR3 DNA is TGTGCCAGCAGCTTAAGTACAACCAATGAGCAGTTCTTC.